This T cell receptor beta chain was obtained from a study of cytomegalovirus exposure and HLA in healthy donors. Study-wide points: Reports indicate that TCR beta sequences accurately predicted the HLA-A and HLA-B alleles of most subjects. Several of the most significant clusters appeared, in a later analysis, to be linked to common viral pathogens. Cytomegalovirus-associated status was assigned to approximately 160 TCR beta chains.

The CDR3 has 15 residues. Germline-derived CDR1 and CDR2 are MNHEY and SVGAGI. V shed 0 bases and J shed 1 base, with 9 bases lying between them. Points on this clone: Its antigen is currently unknown.

The PCR used 60 Vbeta and 13 Jbeta primers. Assay used: immunoSEQ multiplex PCR; TCRdb lists only in-frame clones, some missing. The sample's table shows about 50,000 clones. The clonotype was recovered from a man aged 18 to 29 in good health and CMV-seropositive. The sample was PBMCs. The chain is built from TRBV6-5 and TRBJ1-2; D remains unclear. Written as DNA, the CDR3 is TGTGCCAGCAGTTACTCGATGGCGGGTAACTATGGCTACACCTTC. This gives the protein CASSYSMAGNYGYTF.